This is a list of T cell receptor beta chains from one sample in a study of blood T cell repertoires in COVID-19. The repertoire was sequenced with immunoSEQ multiplex PCR; TCRdb's copy has only in-frame clones and lacks some. The sample lists about 240,000 clones, around 83% occurring once. The specimen sequenced was peripheral blood. Receptors were obtained from a woman aged 80 or over with acute or convalescent COVID-19. Both conserved end residues are part of each CDR3. D genes are given only for firm matches. The size entry is marked missing in some rows and otherwise reads once, few, many or a size class.

>NA|TRBJ1-2|NA|TRBV12-3/TRBV12-4
CASSLAGATGYTF
TGTGCCAGCAGTTTGGCGGGGGCGACTGGCTACACCTTC
>NA|TRBJ1-5|NA|TRBV4-1
CASSQAAQQGPQHF
TGCGCCAGCAGCCAAGCGGCCCAACAGGGGCCCCAGCATTTT
>TRBD1|TRBJ1-2|once|TRBV30
CAWSVGTGRGYTF
TGTGCCTGGAGTGTCGGGACAGGGCGTGGCTACACCTTC
>TRBD1|TRBJ1-1|NA|TRBV7-2
CASSLDSGGLNTEAFF
TGTGCCAGCAGCTTAGATTCAGGGGGCTTGAACACTGAAGCTTTCTTT
>TRBD1|TRBJ1-4|NA|TRBV2
CASSRQGLGEKLFF
TGTGCCAGCAGCCGACAGGGGTTAGGTGAAAAACTGTTTTTT
>TRBD1|TRBJ1-6|NA|TRBV7-8
CASSWTGDSPLHF
TGTGCCAGCAGCTGGACAGGAGACTCACCCCTCCACTTT
>NA|TRBJ1-6|NA|TRBV27
CASSVRGGGSNSPLHF
TGTGCCAGCAGTGTCAGGGGTGGGGGATCAAATTCACCCCTCCACTTT
>TRBD2|TRBJ2-1|NA|TRBV28
CASSKSGGAYNEQFF
TGTGCCAGCAGTAAGAGCGGGGGTGCCTACAATGAGCAGTTCTTC
>TRBD2|TRBJ2-1|NA|TRBV4-1
CASSRGGAGNEQFF
TGCGCCAGCAGTCGCGGGGGGGCGGGTAATGAGCAGTTCTTC
>NA|TRBJ1-6|NA|TRBV14
CASSQMAAYNSPLHF
TGTGCCAGCAGCCAAATGGCAGCCTATAATTCACCCCTCCACTTT
>TRBD1|TRBJ1-3|NA|TRBV6-1
CASSETGNTIYF
TGTGCCAGCAGTGAGACAGGGAACACCATATATTTT
>NA|TRBJ1-4|NA|TRBV19
CASHRDRSTNEKLFF
TGTGCCAGCCACAGGGATCGGTCAACTAATGAAAAACTGTTTTTT
>NA|TRBJ1-6|NA|TRBV3-1/TRBV3-2
CASSRRTANSPLHF
TGTGCCAGCAGCCGCCGGACAGCGAATTCACCCCTCCACTTT
>TRBD2|TRBJ2-7|NA|TRBV5-1
CATSAGGGVSEQYF
TGCGCCACCTCTGCCGGCGGGGGGGTTTCCGAGCAGTACTTC
>TRBD1|TRBJ1-2|few|TRBV30
CAWSVTRTGGSYGYTF
TGTGCCTGGAGTGTAACCCGGACAGGGGGGAGCTATGGCTACACCTTC
>NA|TRBJ1-1|NA|TRBV20-1
CSPGEAFF
TGCAGCCCAGGGGAAGCTTTCTTT
>NA|TRBJ1-1|NA|TRBV2
CASSGQGLRNTEAFF
TGTGCCAGCAGTGGCCAGGGACTGAGGAACACTGAAGCTTTCTTT
>NA|TRBJ2-7|NA|TRBV6-5
CASSYSESGGTYEQYF
TGTGCCAGCAGTTACTCAGAGTCAGGGGGGACCTACGAGCAGTACTTC
>NA|TRBJ1-6|once|TRBV5-1
CASSLGRVGDSPLHF
TGCGCCAGCAGCTTGGGGCGGGTTGGAGATTCACCCCTCCACTTT
>TRBD1|TRBJ1-2|NA|TRBV5-1
CASSLGTGPYGYTF
TGCGCCAGCAGCTTGGGGACAGGACCCTATGGCTACACCTTC
>NA|TRBJ1-2|NA|TRBV4-2
CASSQEGGSGRYGYTF
TGTGCCAGCAGCCAAGAAGGTGGGAGCGGGCGATATGGCTACACCTTC
>TRBD1|TRBJ1-1|NA|TRBV10-3
CAISELQGAEAFF
TGTGCCATCAGTGAGCTGCAGGGGGCTGAAGCTTTCTTT
>TRBD1|TRBJ1-1|NA|TRBV18
CASSPRGTANTEAFF
TGTGCCAGCTCACCACGAGGGACAGCTAACACTGAAGCTTTCTTT
>TRBD1|TRBJ1-6|NA|TRBV18
CASSPMTGDSPLHF
TGTGCCAGCTCACCGATGACAGGGGATTCACCCCTCCACTTT
>NA|TRBJ1-4|NA|TRBV27
CASRANVGEKLFF
TGTGCCAGCAGGGCCAACGTCGGGGAAAAACTGTTTTTT
>NA|TRBJ1-1|NA|TRBV6-6
CASSYAGSHTEAFF
TGTGCCAGCAGTTACGCAGGCTCCCACACTGAAGCTTTCTTT
>NA|TRBJ2-5|NA|TRBV12-3/TRBV12-4
CASSLRETQYF
TGTGCCAGCAGTTTACGGGAGACCCAGTACTTC
>NA|TRBJ1-1|once|TRBV12-3/TRBV12-4
CASSLTLNTEAFF
TGTGCCAGCAGTCTGACACTGAACACTGAAGCTTTCTTT
>NA|TRBJ2-1|NA|TRBV4-2
CASSRPDRNNEQFF
TGTGCCAGCAGCCGACCTGACAGGAACAATGAGCAGTTCTTC
>TRBD1|TRBJ1-2|NA|TRBV2
CASSAGQGALGYTF
TGTGCCAGCAGTGCGGGACAGGGGGCGCTTGGCTACACCTTC
>TRBD1|TRBJ1-2|NA|TRBV5-4
CASSERATGGVWVYGYTF
TGTGCCAGCAGCGAGCGAGCGACAGGGGGCGTTTGGGTCTATGGCTACACCTTC
>NA|TRBJ1-1|NA|TRBV4-1
CASSQDSGTVVSHYTEAFF
TGCGCCAGCAGCCAAGATAGCGGCACCGTAGTATCCCACTACACTGAAGCTTTCTTT
>TRBD1|TRBJ1-2|NA|TRBV7-9
CASSRTGSQNYGYTF
TGTGCCAGCAGCCGGACAGGGTCTCAGAACTATGGCTACACCTTC
>TRBD1|TRBJ1-3|NA|TRBV2
CASSEQGRNSGNTIYF
TGTGCCAGCAGCGAACAGGGGCGCAACTCTGGAAACACCATATATTTT
>NA|TRBJ2-2|NA|TRBV14
CASSHGGGRITGELFF
TGTGCCAGCAGCCACGGAGGGGGCCGTATCACCGGGGAGCTGTTTTTT
>NA|TRBJ1-1|few|TRBV7-9
CASSFRENTEAFF
TGTGCCAGCAGTTTCAGGGAAAACACTGAAGCTTTCTTT
>NA|TRBJ1-2|NA|TRBV21-1
CATPGSPYGYTF
TGTGCCACCCCCGGGAGTCCCTATGGCTACACCTTC
>NA|TRBJ1-1|NA|TRBV3-1/TRBV3-2
CASSRGTAIEAFF
TGTGCCAGCAGCCGGGGCACGGCAATTGAAGCTTTCTTT
>NA|TRBJ1-6|NA|TRBV12-3/TRBV12-4
CASSLGGNSPLHF
TGTGCCAGCAGTTTGGGGGGTAATTCACCCCTCCACTTT
>TRBD1|TRBJ1-1|NA|TRBV7-3
CASSPGQGFTEAFF
TGTGCCAGCAGCCCCGGACAGGGGTTTACTGAAGCTTTCTTT
>TRBD1|TRBJ1-3|NA|TRBV19
CASSTPGQRSGNTIYF
TGTGCCAGTAGTACCCCGGGACAGCGCTCTGGAAACACCATATATTTT